This passage covers 27 T cell receptor beta chains from one sample sequenced in a study of CD8 T cells in ankylosing spondylitis. MiXCR was run by TCRdb on the 5' RACE reads, yielding one entry per CDR3 protein. The sample has roughly 180,000 distinct CDR3 sequences; around a tenth are singletons. Specimen: blood, either unsorted or a sorted T cell fraction (not recorded which). The receptors come from a female donor with ankylosing spondylitis or in good health (not recorded which).

This chain joins TRBV7-9 and TRBJ1-1, with a tentative D call TRBD1 (6 bases). Trimming removed 7 bases from V and 6 bases from J, with 9 bases in between. The CDR3 spans 11 residues. The germline gives CDR1 SEHNR, CDR2 FQNEAQ (reference sequence). The CDR3 here is CASTQGAEAFF. CDR3 DNA sequence: TGTGCCAGCACACAGGGCGCTGAAGCTTTCTTT.

In its sample, this clonotype was seen many times. A junction boundary mismatches the germline segment, possibly from a read error. The gene calls are TRBV27 and TRBJ2-1; D remains ambiguous. The V gene's germline CDR1 is MNHEY and CDR2 SMNVEV (reference sequence). The CDR3 runs to 15 residues. CDR3 region: CATSNPPVQYNEQFF. The CDR3 DNA is TGTGCCACCAGTAACCCACCAGTCCAATACAATGAGCAGTTCTTC.

The chain has TRBV4-1 and TRBJ2-2; TRBD1 matches 7 bases. CDR1 and CDR2 (germline): MGHRA, YSYEKL. The CDR3 totals 15 residues. J gave up 6 bases and V 0 bases, and 4 bases lay outside the gene matches. This chain's CDR3 is CASSQDPGGAGELFF. As DNA, the CDR3 is TGCGCCAGCAGCCAAGATCCAGGGGGAGCCGGGGAGCTGTTTTTT.

In this sample, this clonotype turned up a few times. The chain uses TRBV2 and TRBJ2-7, with D perhaps assigned TRBD1 or TRBD2 (5 bases each). Trimming stripped 3 bases from V and 4 bases from J, with 10 bases between. Germline loops: CDR1 SNHLY, CDR2 FYNNEI. The CDR3 consists of 13 residues. CDR3 region: CASSDDRGYEQYF. CDR3 sequence (DNA): TGTGCCAGCAGTGACGACAGAGGGTACGAGCAGTACTTC.

This clonotype was counted many times. V and J are TRBV27 and TRBJ2-3; no definite D call. This CDR3 is 11 amino acids long. CDR1 is MNHEY and CDR2 is SMNVEV in the germline V gene (reference sequence). Trimming took 2 bases from V and 6 from J, leaving 3 bases between them. Written as DNA, the CDR3 is TGTGCCAGCAGTTTACGGGATACGCAGTATTTT. Translation: CASSLRDTQYF.

This clonotype has ten or more counts. The chain recombines TRBV27 with TRBJ2-1; possibly TRBD2 for D (6 bases). Trimming took 11 bases from V and 6 from J, leaving 14 bases between them. The CDR3 runs 12 residues. Germline V gene lookup returns CDR1 MNHEY and CDR2 SMNVEV (reference sequence). Here the CDR3 DNA reads TGTGCCTGCTGGGAGGAGGGCAATGAGCAGTTCTTC. This codes for CACWEEGNEQFF.

The V and J genes are TRBV20-1 and TRBJ2-1, with D possibly TRBD2 on 6 matching bases. Trimming pared 3 bases from V and 3 bases from J, leaving 18 bases between. Per germline, CDR1 DFQATT and CDR2 SNEGSKA (reference sequence). The CDR3 loop spans 16 amino acids. CDR3 amino acids: CSASGWRERLYNEQFF. Here the CDR3 DNA reads TGCAGTGCTAGCGGTTGGCGGGAACGGCTCTACAATGAGCAGTTCTTC.

There are a few counts of this clonotype. The rearrangement links TRBV7-2 to TRBJ2-3, with D perhaps matching TRBD1 (5 bases). V was cut by 0 bases and J by 2 bases, with 27 bases left in between. This CDR3 is built from 21 residues. CDR1 and CDR2 (germline): SGHTA, FQGNSA. CDR3 sequence reads: CASSLARPSLTRGLFTDTQYF. Here the CDR3 DNA reads TGTGCCAGCAGCTTAGCGCGTCCCTCCCTGACAAGGGGCCTATTCACAGATACGCAGTATTTT.

This clonotype was seen a few times. The rearrangement uses TRBV6-1 and TRBJ2-7, with TRBD2 matching over 7 bases. The CDR3 has 14 residues. Looked up from germline, CDR1 is MNHNS and CDR2 is SASEGT. Trimming removed 6 bases from V and 0 bases from J; junction bases left unmatched: 5. CDR3 residues: CASSLTSSSYEQYF. As DNA, the CDR3 is TGTGCCAGCAGCCTGACTAGCAGCTCCTACGAGCAGTACTTC.

The chain carries TRBV15 and TRBJ2-2; 7 bases line up with TRBD2. The CDR3 is 15 amino acids. Germline V CDR1 and CDR2: LNHNV, YYDKDF (reference sequence). The V gene end was trimmed by 3 bases and the J gene end by 4 bases; junction bases not matched to a gene: 5. CDR3 protein: CATSSPRTSTGELFF. The CDR3, as DNA: TGTGCCACCAGCAGTCCCAGGACTAGCACCGGGGAGCTGTTTTTT.

With regard to this clonotype: Its ends do not fully match the called genes, so a read error is possible. The rearrangement joins TRBV6-2 or TRBV6-3 to TRBJ2-1; 10 bases fit TRBD2. Per germline, CDR1 MNHEY and CDR2 SVGEGT. The CDR3 covers 14 residues. Here the CDR3 DNA reads TGTGCCAGCAGTCCCTGGACTAGCGGCGGGGGTCGGCTCTTC. This gives the protein CASSPWTSGGGRLF.

This clonotype was counted at least ten times. The chain uses TRBV28 and TRBJ2-1, with D perhaps given as TRBD1 or TRBD2 (6 bases each). Germline V gives CDR1 MDHEN, CDR2 SYDVKM. This CDR3 is 15 amino acids long. V lost 8 bases, J lost 8 bases, and 22 bases lay in between. The CDR3 loop is CASGPQGWREDEQFF. The CDR3, as DNA: TGTGCCAGCGGACCTCAGGGGTGGCGGGAAGATGAGCAGTTCTTC.

This clonotype was counted a few times. V usage is TRBV7-2 and J usage is TRBJ2-7, with D possibly being TRBD2 (6 bases). This CDR3 spans 14 amino acids. Germline V gene lookup returns CDR1 SGHTA and CDR2 FQGNSA. Trimming cost V 3 bases and J 2 bases, with 11 bases left between them. The CDR3, as DNA: TGTGCCAGCAGCTTCAGCGGGCCGCCCTACGAGCAGTACTTC. Its protein is CASSFSGPPYEQYF. The full variable domain, with the rest looked up from reference TRBV7-2 and TRBJ2-7, is GAGVSQSPSNKVTEKGKDVELRCDPISGHTALYWYRQSLGQGLEFLIYFQGNSAPDKSGLPSDRFSAERTGGSVSTLTIQRTQQEDSAVYLCASSFSGPPYEQYFGPGTRLTVT.

The chain carries TRBV4-3 and TRBJ1-6; no firm D call. V lost 1 base and J 6 bases, leaving 7 bases between the germline ends. This CDR3 has 14 amino acids. The V gene's germline CDR1 is LGHNA and CDR2 YSLEER. This CDR3 reads CASSQGALNSPLHF. DNA for the CDR3: TGCGCCAGCAGCCAAGGAGCCCTTAATTCACCCCTCCACTTT.

A few counts support this clonotype. This chain connects TRBV14 to TRBJ2-7; either TRBD1 or TRBD2 may supply D (6 bases each). Germline lookup yields CDR1 SGHDN and CDR2 FVKESK. This CDR3 has 17 amino acids. The ends were cut back, 1 base at V and 0 bases at J, with 16 bases in the middle. The CDR3, as DNA: TGTGCCAGCAGCCAAGCTGAATTGGGGGGCGTCTCCTACGAGCAGTACTTC. Encoded protein: CASSQAELGGVSYEQYF.

The chain recombines TRBV9 with TRBJ1-1; maybe TRBD1 (6 bases). The CDR3 is 14 residues long. Deletions cut 6 bases from V and 1 base from J, with 13 bases between. Germline loops: CDR1 SGDLS, CDR2 YYNGEE. In nucleotides, the CDR3 is TGTGCCAGCACCATTGGACAGAAGAACACTGAAGCTTTCTTT. This gives the protein CASTIGQKNTEAFF.

The table lists this clonotype with a few counts. The rearrangement links TRBV10-3 to TRBJ2-6; maybe TRBD1 (5 bases). Trimming left V 8 bases short and J 2 bases short, with 19 bases between. The germline V gene encodes CDR1 ENHRY and CDR2 SYGVKD. This CDR3 contains 17 residues. The DNA of the CDR3 is TGTGCCATCGGCCCGACAGAGGTATTCGCTGGGGCCAACGTCCTGACTTTC. It translates to CAIGPTEVFAGANVLTF.

This clonotype was seen a handful of times. This chain uses TRBV28 with TRBJ1-2; perhaps TRBD1 as D (5 bases). CDR3 length: 17 residues. Per germline, CDR1 MDHEN and CDR2 SYDVKM. Trimming took 1 base from V and 6 from J, leaving 21 bases between them. The CDR3 sequence is CASSLSSSPGLGDGYTF. The CDR3 DNA follows: TGTGCCAGCAGTTTATCCTCGTCTCCAGGGCTGGGGGATGGCTACACCTTC.

This clonotype showed up many times. The V and J genes are TRBV29-1 and TRBJ2-3; D remains ambiguous. Germline values: CDR1 SQVTM, CDR2 ANQGSEA. V gave up 7 bases and J gave up 6 bases, with 23 bases separating them. The CDR3 loop spans 15 amino acids. The CDR3 is CSADGVGYPWDTQYF. DNA of the CDR3: TGCAGCGCCGATGGGGTCGGCTACCCATGGGATACGCAGTATTTT.

This chain connects TRBV20-1 to TRBJ2-7; 7 nucleotides align to TRBD2. The CDR3 covers 14 residues. V trimming: 1 base; J trimming: 4 bases; junction bases outside the gene matches: 7. Per germline, CDR1 DFQATT and CDR2 SNEGSKA (reference sequence). CDR3 amino acids: CSARGLAANYEQYF. The CDR3 DNA sequence: TGCAGTGCTAGAGGGCTAGCGGCTAATTACGAGCAGTACTTC.

This clonotype occurred many times. The chain couples TRBV12-3 or TRBV12-4 to TRBJ2-1, with D uncertain. V shed 3 bases and J shed 5 bases, with 8 bases lying between them. This CDR3 has 13 residues. The CDR3 sequence is CASSFSSNNEQFF. DNA of the CDR3: TGTGCCAGCAGTTTTTCTAGTAACAATGAGCAGTTCTTC.

A few counts support this clonotype. This chain joins TRBV6-1 and TRBJ2-1; 11 positions agree with TRBD2. The CDR3 has 15 amino acids. V was clipped by 0 bases and J by 7 bases; unmatched bases: 2. Germline CDR1 is MNHNS and CDR2 is SASEGT. CDR3 amino acids: CASSEALAGANEQFF. CDR3 bases: TGTGCCAGCAGTGAAGCACTAGCGGGAGCAAATGAGCAGTTCTTC.

This clonotype was observed a handful of times. The chain employs TRBV7-9 and TRBJ1-4; D not certain. Trimming stripped 5 bases from V and 0 bases from J, with 7 bases between. This CDR3 is built from 14 residues. The V gene's germline CDR1 is SEHNR and CDR2 FQNEAQ (reference sequence). The CDR3 sequence is CASSPHPTNEKLFF. The CDR3, as DNA: TGTGCCAGCAGCCCCCACCCAACTAATGAAAAACTGTTTTTT. Based on the CDR3 plus reference TRBV7-9 and TRBJ1-4, the full variable domain is DTGVSQNPRHKITKRGQNVTFRCDPISEHNRLYWYRQTLGQGPEFLTYFQNEAQLEKSRLLSDRFSAERPKGSFSTLEIQRTEQGDSAMYLCASSPHPTNEKLFFGSGTQLSVL.

V gene TRBV12-3 or TRBV12-4 combines with J gene TRBJ2-5; 7 bases are a match to TRBD2. V gave up 3 bases and J gave up 5 bases; unmatched junction bases: 12. The CDR3 loop spans 16 amino acids. CDR3 in DNA: TGTGCCAGCAGTTTGACGGGCGGGAGTGGGGCGGAGACCCAGTACTTC. Residues: CASSLTGGSGAETQYF.

The chain carries TRBV4-3 and TRBJ2-2, with TRBD1 matching 11 bases. The ends lost 3 bases at V and 7 bases at J; junction bases unmatched: 7. Looked up from germline, CDR1 is LGHNA and CDR2 is YSLEER. The CDR3 runs 16 residues. CDR3 region: CASSQDGQGAGGELFF. The CDR3 bases are TGCGCCAGCAGCCAGGATGGACAGGGGGCAGGCGGGGAGCTGTTTTTT.

The chain uses TRBV5-8 and TRBJ2-3; 12 positions match TRBD1. Per germline, CDR1 SGHTS and CDR2 YDEGEE. This CDR3 is built from 15 residues. J lost 4 bases, V lost 4 bases, and 4 bases had no gene match. The CDR3 region has the DNA TGTGCCAGCAGCCAGGGGACAGGGGGCGCAGATACGCAGTATTTT. The encoded protein is CASSQGTGGADTQYF.

Only a few counts were recorded for this clonotype. This sequence joins TRBV20-1 and TRBJ2-7; no definite D call. The V end was cut by 3 bases, the J end by 3 bases, with 15 bases between. Germline CDR1 reads DFQATT; CDR2 reads SNEGSKA (reference sequence). This CDR3 has 14 amino acids. CDR3 nucleotides: TGCAGTGCTAGCCCCTCTTCGACGGTCTACGAGCAGTACTTC. This codes for CSASPSSTVYEQYF.